This TCR beta chain was sequenced during a study of cytomegalovirus exposure and HLA in healthy donors (dated by TCRdb to about 2017). Turning to the overall study: In an earlier analysis of roughly 590 of the donors, roughly 300 Gb of sequence data and 100 million or so unique TCR beta sequences from 180 million or so T cells were reported. An early release covering roughly 640 HLA-typed donors comprised about 300 gigabases of sequencing data and around 80 million unique TCR sequences. Of the 300 to 500 genotyped donors, less than 90% were placed in the genetic ancestry cluster associated with self-reported Caucasian donors. The aim of the study was to test whether cataloging public T cell receptors could identify signatures of past pathogen exposure. The T cell repertoires of 666 subjects were profiled by immunosequencing and related to cytomegalovirus serostatus. Besides the first cohort of around 670 subjects, a separate validation cohort made up of about 120 different subjects was used. To predict cytomegalovirus infection status, the study brought together high-throughput TCR immunosequencing, statistical association of individual TCRs with disease status, and machine learning. In a later analysis, previously published TCR beta repertoires from 666 donors were re-analyzed and high-resolution HLA genotyping was added so that TCR occurrence patterns could be studied. In the later analysis, no new phenotypic data were used to find candidate immune exposures; instead, reliance was placed on TCR beta sequences and their occurrence across donors. An earlier analysis of 587 of the donors used high-throughput TCR beta sequencing to judge whether each TCR beta V gene segment behaved as functional or pseudogenic. Alongside the repertoire data, information on donor age, sex, ethnicity and CMV serostatus was compiled. A later genetic analysis used genome-wide SNP genotypes for about three fifths of the roughly 700 donors, treating that subset as a discovery cohort. Every repertoire in the discovery cohort had been generated on one and the same sequencing platform. HLA typing covered class I and class II loci at four-digit resolution. Typing coverage varied by locus: roughly 620-640 donors for A, B, C, DRB1 and DQB1; approximately 520 for DQA1; about 600 for DPA1; some 470 for DPB1. Roughly five DR-DQ haplotypes were treated as single units for association and clustering because of strong linkage in the cohort. On average, approximately 250,000 unique TCR beta nucleotide sequences were sequenced per donor among 350 to 400 genotyped donors of the cohort, with roughly a sixth of those sequences being non-productive. What the authors observed across the whole study: The classifier was reported to diagnose cytomegalovirus status with high specificity and sensitivity in both the original and validation cohorts. Roughly uniform sequencing depth across donors was assumed in presence/absence analyses, although this assumption may not hold. Several of the top co-occurrence clusters appeared to be linked to parvovirus B19, influenza, CMV and Epstein-Barr virus, according to a later analysis. In a later analysis, the rate of TCR association differed among HLA loci, with DRB1 alleles having the most associated TCRs and HLA-C alleles having the fewest. The study gave a list of 150 to 200 TCR beta chains associated with cytomegalovirus. A further reported finding was that TCR beta sequences accurately predicted the HLA-A and HLA-B alleles for most subjects in the first cohort. A later genetic analysis associated a missense DCLRE1C variant with V-gene and J-gene trimming of TCR beta chains, and an independent cohort replicated the association. A later analysis found that most CMV-associated TCR beta chains appeared HLA-restricted, with HLA associations seemingly driven largely by CMV exposure. Assigning TCR associations to individual alleles was difficult when HLA alleles, especially DR and DQ, strongly co-occurred. A few of the identified cytomegalovirus-associated TCR beta chains were confirmed in vitro to be specific for cytomegalovirus antigens. The authors suggested that the approach could potentially be generalized to other disease states and immunological phenotypes. Only TCR beta chains were sequenced in this cohort, and the absence of alpha or paired-chain data limited detectable features. According to a later genetic analysis, donors in an Asian-associated ancestry cluster had fewer N-insertions in productive TCRs than the roughly 670-donor mean. A group of highly shared sequence variants was considered likely to be a technical artifact of the sequencing pipeline. Because counts were too low, under 20 rarely observed V segments, including chromosome 9 orphons, were left out of the earlier analysis of about 500 of the donors. Some IMGT-functional V segments, including TRBV6-2 and TRBV6-3, could not be told apart with the 87-base-pair reads, so those segments were excluded. Immune exposure information for the cohort was limited to CMV serostatus. Linkage disequilibrium might explain the correlated functional status among segregating V segments, but an unknown experimental factor could not be ruled out. Specific HLA alleles were associated with roughly 16,000 TCR beta sequences at a false discovery rate of 0.05 in a later analysis. While some public TCRs were present in many individuals, most TCR sequences turned up only very rarely across donors. In an earlier analysis of over 550 of the donors, most TCR beta V segments were observed in productive rearrangements about 90% or about 30% of the time, broadly matching IMGT annotations. Compared with equally common non-associated chains, HLA-associated TCR beta chains in a later analysis were more clonally expanded and had lower generation probabilities. HLA typing was unavailable for some donors at each locus, so association tests used only the typed subset.

Receptor amplification or capture employed the immunoSEQ multiplex PCR assay. A mixture of 60 forward primers for TCR Vbeta segments and 13 reverse primers for TCR Jbeta segments was used in the multiplex PCR. Amplification of the CDR3 region of rearranged TCR beta genes was performed with a multiplex PCR assay on genomic DNA. The Illumina HiSeq System was used to sequence the amplified TCR beta libraries as 87-base-pair reads. The authors' pipeline ran thus. A later analysis tallied around 80 million unique TCR beta chains across the 640 or so repertoires, and about 10 million of those chains were shared by two or more donors. Raw reads were error-corrected and collapsed into unique sequences with a nearest-neighbor algorithm that merged closely related sequences to remove PCR and sequencing errors. V, D and J gene segments were assigned by aligning CDR3 sequences to IMGT reference sequences. For a sequence to be retained, at least a six-nucleotide match to both a V gene segment and a J gene segment was required. Rearrangements were called productive when the CDR3 lacked stop codons and stayed in frame with V and J; all others were non-productive. Following IMGT convention, CDR3 was defined as the stretch from the second conserved V-encoded cysteine to the conserved J-encoded phenylalanine. Sequences without an unambiguous match to a single V gene segment were excluded from the earlier analysis of approximately 600 of the donors. In an earlier analysis of roughly 600 of the donors, a V segment was called functional when productive rearrangements were above 56.7%, and segregating when the standard deviation between donors exceeded 5%. A statistical classification framework was built for diagnosing cytomegalovirus status from the catalog of TCR beta chain sequences. A later analysis assigned V and J genes by comparing TCR nucleotide sequences with IMGT/GENE-DB human TR gene sequences. The TCRdist pipeline was used in a later analysis to assign CDR3 sequences and most-parsimonious VDJ recombination scenarios. A later analysis defined each TCR beta chain by its CDR3 amino acid sequence plus V-gene family, and excluded reads lacking a unique V-gene family. As a way to deal with suspected cross-contamination and a sequencing artifact, a later analysis dropped 450 to 600 nucleotide sequences that were highly shared and had low generation probability. A later analysis calculated a clonal expansion index for each public chain from normalized within-repertoire ranks of inferred template counts. Generation probabilities in a later analysis came from a VDJ recombination model fitted to out-of-frame rearrangements, and those results were checked against IGoR. Hypergeometric tests were used in a later analysis to score TCR-TCR, TCR-HLA and TCR-CMV co-occurrence, with a repertoire-size bias correction applied to the TCR pairs. To estimate false discovery rates, a later analysis permuted the HLA or CMV assignments 20 times. In a later analysis, co-occurring TCRs were grouped with DBSCAN, and TCRdist sequence similarity was added when clustering was performed within HLA-allele-positive subsets. Repertoires with fewer than 30,000 or more than 120,000 public chains, plus five repertoires with anomalous nucleotide sharing, were excluded from co-occurrence clustering. TCRdb limited this immuneACCESS table to in-frame rearrangements with V and J called. A share of clones is missing; checked studies link under half to unresolved V genes, and the rest is unexplained. Clone size and V and J calls were adopted from that table, with D and trimming inferred from the DNA. This sample is represented by about 120,000 clones; roughly 63% of them were singletons. The ten largest account for about a tenth of the sample.

In total, approximately 610 healthy bone marrow donors made up the cohort. At the time of sampling, every cohort member was nominally healthy, though immune exposures that went unrecorded were likely present. The donor tested CMV seropositive, placing the donor among the 289 seropositive members of the cohort. Each donor provided a peripheral blood sample, and peripheral blood mononuclear cells were used for TCR beta sequencing. The Qiagen DNeasy Blood Extraction Kit was used to extract genomic DNA from the blood cell samples. Of note for this clone: There is no known antigen for this receptor. Base qualities were left out, and no much larger clone turns up one base away.

Taken from the germline V gene, the CDR1 and CDR2 loops are SGHRS and YFSETQ. CDR3 length: 17 amino acids, cysteine to phenylalanine. Kept here is only the CDR3 DNA, which spans 51 bases and is read in frame from base 1. V has 1 base trimmed and J has 3 bases trimmed; junction bases matching no gene number 7. This receptor was obtained from a man aged 35 to 55 in good health and CMV-seropositive. Sequencing input: PBMCs. The chain employs TRBV5-1 and TRBJ2-1; TRBD2 matches 10 bases in the middle. DNA sequence: TGCGCCAGCAGCTTGCCGTCTAGCGGGAGTAACTACAATGAGCAGTTCTTC. It codes for CASSLPSSGSNYNEQFF. When the CDR3 is completed using the reference TRBV5-1 and TRBJ2-1 genes on either side, the full variable domain is KAGVTQTPRYLIKTRGQQVTLSCSPISGHRSVSWYQQTPGQGLQFLFEYFSETQRNKGNFPGRFSGRQFSNSRSEMNVSTLELGDSALYLCASSLPSSGSNYNEQFFGPGTRLTVL.